The 29 T cell receptor beta chains given below trace back to one sample, sequenced in a study of T cells in tumors after PD-1 blockade. The protocol was immunoSEQ multiplex PCR, while the TCRdb copy is restricted to in-frame clones and leaves out a portion. The data hold just under 20,000 clones, with over 75% observed a single time. Here the sequenced sample was PBMCs, taken after anti-PD-1 therapy. These receptor sequences come from a human donor with advanced basal cell or squamous cell carcinoma (not recorded which).

This clone was recorded a few times. The chain carries TRBV7-2 and TRBJ2-3, with D perhaps matching TRBD1 (5 bases). Germline V gene data show CDR1 as SGHTA and CDR2 as FQGNSA. With 3 bases removed from V and 8 bases from J, the gap between germline ends came to 18 bases. CDR3 length equals 15 residues. CDR3 sequence (DNA): TGTGCCAGCAGCTTCCAACGGACGCCTGGGGCTACGCAGTATTTT. It encodes CASSFQRTPGATQYF.

V and J are TRBV6-1 and TRBJ2-7; the D is unclear. Per the germline V gene, CDR1 is MNHNS and CDR2 is SASEGT. Trimming cost V 0 bases and J 1 base, with 10 bases left between them. This CDR3 is 15 amino acids long. CDR3 region: CASSEAAHGSYEQYF. The CDR3 DNA follows: TGTGCCAGCAGTGAAGCCGCACACGGGTCCTACGAGCAGTACTTC.

This clone was seen just once. The rearrangement uses TRBV6-5 and TRBJ2-5, with 7 bases fitting TRBD2. The CDR3 extends over 14 amino acids. Germline V gene data show CDR1 as MNHEY and CDR2 as SVGAGI. The J segment lost 3 bases and the V segment lost 6 bases, leaving 7 bases of the junction unmatched. The CDR3 protein is CASRRGLGEETQYF. The CDR3 DNA is TGTGCCAGCAGACGAGGACTAGGGGAAGAGACCCAGTACTTC.

This clone was observed a handful of times. V is TRBV4-1 and J is TRBJ1-4; no reliable D call. The CDR3 covers 14 residues. Trimming removed 5 bases from V and 7 bases from J, with 14 bases in between. Germline CDR1 MGHRA, CDR2 YSYEKL. The CDR3 reads CASSSGLWGEKLFF. DNA for the CDR3: TGCGCCAGCAGCTCGGGCCTCTGGGGTGAAAAACTGTTTTTT.

The genes are TRBV6-5 and TRBJ1-1, with 7 nucleotides matching TRBD1. Germline CDR1 MNHEY, CDR2 SVGAGI. The V segment lost 5 bases and the J segment 3 bases; nucleotides outside the gene matches: 6. CDR3 size: 14 residues. The CDR3 region is CASSPQTGYTEAFF. The DNA for the CDR3 is TGTGCCAGCAGTCCCCAGACAGGGTACACTGAAGCTTTCTTT.

V is TRBV7-2 and J is TRBJ2-7; TRBD1 is a possible D gene (6 bases). The ends were cut back, 3 bases at V and 2 bases at J, with 14 bases in the middle. Germline assignment: CDR1 SGHTA and CDR2 FQGNSA. CDR3 length: 15 residues. CDR3 loop: CASSLGQGTAYEQYF. The CDR3 DNA sequence: TGTGCCAGCAGCTTGGGGCAGGGGACCGCCTACGAGCAGTACTTC.

This chain links TRBV7-2 with TRBJ1-2, with a possible D match to TRBD1 (6 bases). The CDR3 consists of 14 residues. With 4 bases removed from V and 6 bases from J, the gap between germline ends came to 15 bases. Per germline, CDR1 SGHTA and CDR2 FQGNSA. The CDR3 sequence is CASSSGEGVDGYTF. In DNA, the CDR3 is TGTGCCAGCAGCTCTGGGGAGGGGGTCGATGGCTACACCTTC. Full variable domain (remainder filled in from reference TRBV7-2 and TRBJ1-2): GAGVSQSPSNKVTEKGKDVELRCDPISGHTALYWYRQSLGQGLEFLIYFQGNSAPDKSGLPSDRFSAERTGGSVSTLTIQRTQQEDSAVYLCASSSGEGVDGYTFGSGTRLTVV.

The sample holds one count of this clone. The V call is TRBV6-5, the J call TRBJ2-7, with 10 bases aligning to TRBD1. The CDR3 consists of 14 residues. V trimming: 5 bases; J trimming: 2 bases; junction bases outside the gene matches: 3. CDR1 and CDR2 from the germline V gene are MNHEY and SVGAGI. The CDR3 reads CASSPGQGTYEQYF. CDR3 nucleotide sequence: TGTGCCAGCAGTCCGGGACAGGGGACCTACGAGCAGTACTTC.

This clone was counted once. V and J are TRBV6-6 and TRBJ1-6; D is undetermined. This CDR3 is 14 amino acids long. Deletions cut 1 base from V and 13 bases from J, with 14 bases between. Germline-derived CDR1 and CDR2 are MNHNY and SVGAGI (reference sequence). The CDR3 sequence is CASSYLGLRVPLHF. In nucleotides, the CDR3 is TGTGCCAGCAGTTACTTGGGTCTAAGGGTTCCCCTCCACTTT.

By proportion, this clone is medium-sized. This chain connects TRBV7-2 to TRBJ1-1; 7 bases map to TRBD1. This CDR3 comprises 13 residues. Germline V CDR1 and CDR2: SGHTA, FQGNSA. The J segment lost 5 bases and the V segment lost 6 bases, leaving 6 bases of the junction unmatched. The CDR3 coding sequence is TGTGCCAGCAGGAACACAGGGGTGACTGAAGCTTTCTTT. Translating gives CASRNTGVTEAFF.

The CDR3 here is CASSFTATQRARAYEQYF. The DNA of the CDR3 is TGTGCCAGCAGCTTTACCGCCACTCAAAGGGCACGAGCCTACGAGCAGTACTTC. The rearrangement joins TRBV11-3 to TRBJ2-7; no firm D call. The CDR3 has 18 residues. In germline, CDR1 is SGHNT, CDR2 YENEEA. The germline V and J ends were trimmed by 3 bases and 2 bases, with 23 bases remaining between them.

This clone showed up just a few times. The chain links TRBV5-1 to TRBJ1-2; TRBD1 matches at 8 bases. The CDR3 length is 16 residues. V was pared by 0 bases and J by 7 bases, with 11 bases of the junction left unmatched. CDR1 is SGHRS, CDR2 YFSETQ, per germline. For the CDR3, the DNA is TGCGCCAGCAGCTTGGACCTGGGGGACAGGATTGGTGGCTACACCTTC. Its protein product is CASSLDLGDRIGGYTF. Combining the CDR3 with reference TRBV5-1 and TRBJ1-2 gives the whole variable domain KAGVTQTPRYLIKTRGQQVTLSCSPISGHRSVSWYQQTPGQGLQFLFEYFSETQRNKGNFPGRFSGRQFSNSRSEMNVSTLELGDSALYLCASSLDLGDRIGGYTFGSGTRLTVV.

V usage is TRBV19 and J usage is TRBJ1-1; no clear D gene. The V gene's germline CDR1 is LNHDA and CDR2 SQIVND (reference sequence). Trimming left V 2 bases short and J 0 bases short, with 13 bases between. The CDR3 is 16 residues long. The DNA of the CDR3 is TGTGCCAGTAGTATAAGGTCGGTCCTAATGAACACTGAAGCTTTCTTT. Translating gives CASSIRSVLMNTEAFF.

This chain uses TRBV5-4 with TRBJ1-2; tentative D call: TRBD1 (6 bases). Germline V gene data show CDR1 as SGHNT and CDR2 as YYREEE (reference sequence). V shed 5 bases and J shed 6 bases, with 17 bases lying between them. The CDR3 is 14 amino acids. The CDR3 nucleotides read TGTGCCAGCAGGGATCGGGGGGGCGCGGATGGCTACACCTTC. It translates to CASRDRGGADGYTF.

The chain recombines TRBV29-1 with TRBJ2-7, with D possibly TRBD2 on 5 matching bases. The V gene's germline CDR1 is SQVTM and CDR2 ANQGSEA. There are 13 residues in the CDR3. V gave up 7 bases and J gave up 2 bases, with 15 bases separating them. The CDR3 sequence: CSGGGSATYEQYF. The DNA for the CDR3 is TGCAGCGGAGGAGGTTCAGCAACCTACGAGCAGTACTTC.

The chain uses TRBV7-6 and TRBJ2-1; 12 bases map to TRBD1. CDR1 and CDR2 from the germline V gene are SGHVS and FNYEAQ. The CDR3 runs to 20 residues. V lost 1 base, J lost 8 bases, and 18 bases stayed unmatched. This CDR3 is CASSLGAGQGAIRNLDEQFF. CDR3 bases: TGTGCCAGCAGCTTAGGTGCGGGACAGGGGGCGATCAGGAATCTCGATGAGCAGTTCTTC.

V is TRBV19 and J is TRBJ1-2; D is unresolved. Germline values: CDR1 LNHDA, CDR2 SQIVND (reference sequence). The V and J ends lost 1 base and 8 bases respectively, with 5 bases between them. The CDR3 sequence is 11 residues long. CDR3 protein: CASSIVGGYTF. DNA of the CDR3: TGTGCCAGTAGTATAGTAGGGGGCTACACCTTC.

The V call is TRBV5-1, the J call TRBJ2-1; 7 bases are shared with TRBD2. The CDR3 length is 18 residues. V dropped 6 bases and J dropped 5; count of bases not matched to a gene: 20. From germline, CDR1 is SGHRS and CDR2 YFSETQ. The CDR3 is CASIRWGGSSFSHNEQFF. The DNA of the CDR3 is TGCGCCAGCATCCGATGGGGCGGGAGTTCCTTTTCCCACAATGAGCAGTTCTTC.

DNA for the CDR3: TGTGCCAGCAACGCCCCCCATCTCGGGGAGCTGTTTTTT. Its protein is CASNAPHLGELFF. This chain joins TRBV3-1 (or the pseudogene TRBV3-2) and TRBJ2-2; D not resolved. The CDR3 runs to 13 residues. The germline CDR1 and CDR2 sequences are LGHDT and YNNKEL (reference sequence). Trimming left V 7 bases short and J 7 bases short, with 13 bases between.

The CDR3 nucleotides are TGTGCCAGCAGCCAACTCGGATACCACACCGGGGAGCTGTTTTTT. The encoded protein is CASSQLGYHTGELFF. V usage is TRBV5-5 and J usage is TRBJ2-2; D is ambiguous. V gave up 4 bases and J gave up 3 bases, with 13 bases separating them. The germline CDR1 and CDR2 sequences are SGHKS and YYEKEE (reference sequence). The CDR3 contains 15 residues. The variable domain in full, completed from reference TRBV5-5 and TRBJ2-2, reads DAGVTQSPTHLIKTRGQQVTLRCSPISGHKSVSWYQQVLGQGPQFIFQYYEKEERGRGNFPDRFSARQFPNYSSELNVNALLLGDSALYLCASSQLGYHTGELFFGEGSRLTVL.

This chain links TRBV6-4 with TRBJ1-5; no firm D call. This CDR3 comprises 13 residues. The V end lost 2 bases, the J end lost 2 bases, and 4 bases lay between the germline ends. CDR1 and CDR2 from the germline V gene are MRHNA and SNTAGT. This CDR3 is CASSDGGNQPQHF. In DNA, the CDR3 is TGTGCCAGCAGTGACGGGGGCAATCAGCCCCAGCATTTT.

V gene TRBV2 combines with J gene TRBJ2-1; 10 bases map to TRBD2. This CDR3 spans 14 amino acids. The junction had 7 bases not matched to a gene; V was cut back by 7 bases and J by 7 bases. CDR1 and CDR2 from the germline V gene are SNHLY and FYNNEI. The CDR3 sequence: CASNLAGDGNEQFF. In DNA, the CDR3 is TGTGCCAGCAACCTAGCGGGGGACGGTAATGAGCAGTTCTTC.

The rearrangement joins TRBV9 to TRBJ1-1; D unresolved. Trimming left V 3 bases short and J 0 bases short, with 9 bases between. The CDR3 spans 14 residues. Germline V gene data show CDR1 as SGDLS and CDR2 as YYNGEE. CDR3: CASSGTALNTEAFF. In DNA form, the CDR3 reads TGTGCCAGCAGCGGAACAGCGTTGAACACTGAAGCTTTCTTT. Complete variable domain (other parts from reference TRBV9 and TRBJ1-1): DSGVTQTPKHLITATGQRVTLRCSPRSGDLSVYWYQQSLDQGLQFLIQYYNGEERAKGNILERFSAQQFPDLHSELNLSSLELGDSALYFCASSGTALNTEAFFGQGTRLTVV.

The V call is TRBV5-1, the J call TRBJ1-1; the D gene is possibly TRBD1 (5 bases). V gave up 2 bases and J gave up 5 bases, with 19 bases separating them. CDR1 and CDR2 (germline): SGHRS, YFSETQ. The CDR3 contains 16 residues. The CDR3 reads CASSFNLGVGGTEAFF. In nucleotides, the CDR3 is TGCGCCAGCAGCTTCAACCTAGGGGTGGGGGGAACTGAAGCTTTCTTT. Variable domain in full (rest from reference TRBV5-1 and TRBJ1-1): KAGVTQTPRYLIKTRGQQVTLSCSPISGHRSVSWYQQTPGQGLQFLFEYFSETQRNKGNFPGRFSGRQFSNSRSEMNVSTLELGDSALYLCASSFNLGVGGTEAFFGQGTRLTVV.

The V and J genes are TRBV4-2 and TRBJ2-1, with a tentative D call TRBD1 (5 bases). The CDR3 covers 13 residues. The germline V gene has CDR1 LGHNA and CDR2 YNFKEQ. V shed 4 bases and J shed 6 bases, with 10 bases lying between them. The DNA for the CDR3 is TGTGCCAGCAGCCCAGTTAGGGGCAATGAGCAGTTCTTC. This translates into CASSPVRGNEQFF.

This clone was counted only a few times. V and J are TRBV7-9 and TRBJ2-3; possibly TRBD1 for D (9 bases). The CDR3 sequence is 18 residues long. Trimming removed 3 bases from V and 0 bases from J, with 19 bases in between. CDR1 SEHNR and CDR2 FQNEAQ come from the germline V gene (reference sequence). CDR3 nucleotides: TGTGCCAGCAGCTTTCCCCGGGAGGGGACAGGGAGCACAGATACGCAGTATTTT. The encoded protein is CASSFPREGTGSTDTQYF. The full variable domain, with the rest looked up from reference TRBV7-9 and TRBJ2-3, is DTGVSQNPRHKITKRGQNVTFRCDPISEHNRLYWYRQTLGQGPEFLTYFQNEAQLEKSRLLSDRFSAERPKGSFSTLEIQRTEQGDSAMYLCASSFPREGTGSTDTQYFGPGTRLTVL.

The chain combines TRBV5-5 with TRBJ2-3; TRBD1 agrees at 7 bases. CDR1 is SGHKS, CDR2 YYEKEE, per germline (reference sequence). The CDR3 sequence is 15 residues long. The V segment lost 4 bases and the J segment 4 bases; nucleotides outside the gene matches: 9. The CDR3 DNA reads TGTGCCAGCAGCATCTCCGGGACAGTGGCAGATACGCAGTATTTT. This sequence encodes CASSISGTVADTQYF.

This chain connects TRBV9 to TRBJ2-3; D is unclear. The CDR3 has 14 amino acids. Looked up from germline, CDR1 is SGDLS and CDR2 is YYNGEE. The germline V and J ends were trimmed by 3 bases and 0 bases, with 8 bases remaining between them. The CDR3 spells CASSERASTDTQYF. The CDR3 nucleotides read TGTGCCAGCAGCGAGAGAGCTAGCACAGATACGCAGTATTTT. Full variable domain (remainder filled in from reference TRBV9 and TRBJ2-3): DSGVTQTPKHLITATGQRVTLRCSPRSGDLSVYWYQQSLDQGLQFLIQYYNGEERAKGNILERFSAQQFPDLHSELNLSSLELGDSALYFCASSERASTDTQYFGPGTRLTVL.

This clone appeared a few times. The rearrangement joins TRBV19 to TRBJ1-5; D unclear. The germline V gene encodes CDR1 LNHDA and CDR2 SQIVND (reference sequence). V was pared by 3 bases and J by 2 bases, with 8 bases between. The CDR3 runs to 14 residues. In nucleotides, the CDR3 is TGTGCCAGTAGTATGAGGGAAGGCAATCAGCCCCAGCATTTT. Protein: CASSMREGNQPQHF.